This passage covers 20 T cell receptor beta chains from one sample sequenced in a study of beta chain features in type 1 diabetes (dated by TCRdb to 2017 to 2018). Receptor amplification or capture employed the immunoSEQ multiplex PCR assay. All of the isolated RNA was reverse transcribed with the High Capacity cDNA Reverse Transcription Kit, so expressed TCRB transcripts were sequenced. TCRdb stores this immuneACCESS table with in-frame sequences only. Part of the clones is absent; in the studies checked, under half of the shortfall reflects unresolved V genes, and no reason is known for the rest. The sample profile shows hundreds of thousands of clones; about 17% of them were found once. Around 0.02% of the sample goes to the ten largest clones. The sequenced sample was naive CD4+ T cells from blood. This sample's cell subset or site label indicates: true naive CD4+ T cells. These receptors came from a woman between 18 and 29 years old in good health.

The chain links TRBV2 to TRBJ1-1, with D perhaps matching TRBD1 (6 bases). Germline CDR1 SNHLY, CDR2 FYNNEI. This CDR3 region has 15 residues. Trimming removed 2 bases from V and 6 bases from J, with 16 bases in between. CDR3 coding DNA: TGTGCCAGCAGTGAAAGGGGCAGGGGTATTTCTGAAGCTTTCTTT. Translating it yields CASSERGRGISEAFF.

This clone was counted between two and nine times. CDR3 in amino acids: CASSDWTSGSSYEQYF. The CDR3, as DNA: TGTGCCAGCAGTGACTGGACTAGCGGGAGCTCCTACGAGCAGTACTTC. V and J are TRBV2 and TRBJ2-7, with 13 bases lining up with TRBD2. Germline CDR1 and CDR2: SNHLY and FYNNEI. V lost 3 bases, J lost 0 bases, and 2 bases stayed unmatched. CDR3 length: 16 residues.

This clone was picked up a small number of times. The genes are TRBV9 and TRBJ2-3; 13 positions agree with TRBD2. The CDR3 runs to 14 residues. Per germline, CDR1 SGDLS and CDR2 YYNGEE. V lost 4 bases and J lost 7; bases outside the gene matches: 3. CDR3 residues: CASSSTSGRHTQYF. The DNA of the CDR3 is TGTGCCAGCAGCTCGACTAGCGGGAGGCATACGCAGTATTTT.

This clone was detected only a few times. The J gene is TRBJ1-2, the V gene TRBV9, with D maybe TRBD1 (6 bases). V shed 2 bases and J shed 8 bases, with 19 bases lying between them. This CDR3 region has 15 residues. Germline V gives CDR1 SGDLS, CDR2 YYNGEE. CDR3 region: CASSVRDNPPGGYTF. CDR3 sequence (DNA): TGTGCCAGCAGCGTGAGGGACAACCCCCCGGGGGGCTACACCTTC.

This clone showed up just a few times. CDR3 sequence reads: CASSETSGKYNEQFF. Written as DNA, the CDR3 is TGTGCCAGCAGCGAAACTAGCGGGAAATACAATGAGCAGTTCTTC. V gene TRBV11-1 combines with J gene TRBJ2-1, with 10 nucleotides matching TRBD2. Per the germline V gene, CDR1 is SGHAT and CDR2 is FQDESV (reference sequence). This CDR3 has 15 residues. The V segment lost 5 bases and the J segment 4 bases; nucleotides outside the gene matches: 5. The complete variable domain, with remaining parts taken from reference TRBV11-1 and TRBJ2-1, reads EAEVAQSPRYKITEKSQAVAFWCDPISGHATLYWYRQILGQGPELLVQFQDESVVDDSQLPKDRFSAERLKGVDSTLKIQPAELGDSAMYLCASSETSGKYNEQFFGPGTRLTVL.

V and J are TRBV2 and TRBJ2-6; weak D call: TRBD2 (6 bases). The CDR3 covers 18 residues. Germline loops: CDR1 SNHLY, CDR2 FYNNEI. The V end was cut by 4 bases, the J end by 1 base, with 17 bases between. The CDR3 bases are TGTGCCAGCAGTGTGCGGGATTCCTCGAAGTCTGGGGCCAACGTCCTGACTTTC. Translation gives CASSVRDSSKSGANVLTF.

The J gene is TRBJ2-1, the V gene TRBV20-1, with D hard to call. Germline-derived CDR1 and CDR2 are DFQATT and SNEGSKA (reference sequence). The CDR3 is made up of 11 amino acids. CDR3 DNA: TGCAGCCGGAGCTCCTACAATGAGCAGTTCTTC. This codes for CSRSSYNEQFF.

The chain joins TRBV27 to TRBJ2-1; the match to TRBD1 covers 8 bases. J was trimmed by 7 bases and V by 9 bases; bases with no gene match: 8. The CDR3 runs 13 residues. The germline gives CDR1 MNHEY, CDR2 SMNVEV (reference sequence). The CDR3 protein is CASRATGVNEQFF. The CDR3 DNA follows: TGTGCCAGTAGAGCGACAGGGGTTAATGAGCAGTTCTTC.

This clone was found a few times. The junction differs from germline at one of its ends, possibly a read error. V usage is TRBV7-2 and J usage is TRBJ2-7; 7 bases are a match to TRBD2. CDR1 SGHTA and CDR2 FQGNSA come from the germline V gene. The CDR3 has 14 amino acids. The CDR3 here is CASSPDRGSRYRLF. CDR3 coding DNA: TGTGCCAGCAGTCCCGATCGCGGGAGCCGGTACCGACTCTTC.

About this clone itself: The same CDR3 is also encoded by other DNA sequences in this sample. The chain uses TRBV7-9 and TRBJ2-1, with a weak D call TRBD2 (5 bases). The CDR3 sequence is 13 residues long. Germline CDR1 reads SEHNR; CDR2 reads FQNEAQ (reference sequence). Between the trimmed V and J ends, which lost 3 bases and 4 bases, there was a span of 7 bases. CDR3 amino acids: CASSLSGYNEQFF. The CDR3 coding sequence is TGTGCCAGCAGCTTGTCGGGGTACAATGAGCAGTTCTTC.

The V gene is TRBV4-3, the J gene TRBJ2-3; D tentatively reads TRBD1 or TRBD2 (5 bases each). This CDR3 contains 16 residues. Deletions cut 1 base from V and 1 base from J, with 12 bases between. CDR1 and CDR2 from the germline V gene are LGHNA and YSLEER. Here the CDR3 DNA reads TGCGCCAGCAGCCAAGTTTGGGGGTCGGGCACAGATACGCAGTATTTT. This sequence encodes CASSQVWGSGTDTQYF.

This clone was found a few times. The V and J genes are TRBV9 and TRBJ2-2; D possibly corresponds to TRBD1 (5 bases). Germline V gene lookup returns CDR1 SGDLS and CDR2 YYNGEE. Trimming stripped 3 bases from V and 4 bases from J, with 10 bases between. This CDR3 has 14 residues. As DNA, the CDR3 is TGTGCCAGCAGCGCAGGGATGTCCACCGGGGAGCTGTTTTTT. Translating gives CASSAGMSTGELFF.

The gene calls are TRBV28 and TRBJ2-3; 8 positions agree with TRBD2. Trimming at V came to 2 bases and at J to 0 bases, leaving 7 bases not matched to a gene. The length of the CDR3 is 17 residues. Per germline, CDR1 MDHEN and CDR2 SYDVKM. CDR3 residues: CASSLHPGTSSTDTQYF. DNA of the CDR3: TGTGCCAGCAGTTTACACCCCGGGACTAGTAGCACAGATACGCAGTATTTT.

In its sample, this clone was seen a few times. The chain employs TRBV4-3 and TRBJ2-1, with 16 nucleotides matching TRBD2. With V trimmed by 0 bases and J by 15 bases, 8 bases remained unmatched. CDR1 and CDR2 from the germline V gene are LGHNA and YSLEER. The CDR3 consists of 16 residues. CDR3 in DNA: TGCGCCAGCAGCCAAGACTTCGGGACTAGCGGGAGGGTGGCGTTCTTC. It is translated as CASSQDFGTSGRVAFF.

This clone was observed a few times. The genes are TRBV9 and TRBJ2-7; the D gene is possibly TRBD1 (6 bases). Per germline, CDR1 SGDLS and CDR2 YYNGEE. Trimming shortened V by 4 bases and J by 0 bases, and 11 bases separated the two germline ends. The CDR3 covers 14 residues. DNA of the CDR3: TGTGCCAGCAGCCCACGGGACAACTCCTACGAGCAGTACTTC. It codes for CASSPRDNSYEQYF. The full variable domain, in which reference TRBV9 and TRBJ2-7 provide the parts outside the CDR3, is DSGVTQTPKHLITATGQRVTLRCSPRSGDLSVYWYQQSLDQGLQFLIQYYNGEERAKGNILERFSAQQFPDLHSELNLSSLELGDSALYFCASSPRDNSYEQYFGPGTRLTVT.

This clone was seen a few times. V gene TRBV29-1 combines with J gene TRBJ1-2; D uncertain. The germline CDR1 and CDR2 sequences are SQVTM and ANQGSEA. Deletions cut 4 bases from V and 8 bases from J, with 14 bases between. The CDR3 spans 12 residues. The CDR3 spells CSVGLPTSGYTF. CDR3 sequence (DNA): TGCAGCGTTGGACTTCCCACCAGCGGCTACACCTTC.

The chain links TRBV15 to TRBJ2-7; a possible D gene is TRBD2 (6 bases). CDR3 length: 13 amino acids. The ends were cut back, 1 base at V and 7 bases at J, with 11 bases in the middle. The germline CDR1 and CDR2 sequences are LNHNV and YYDKDF (reference sequence). CDR3 loop: CATSRGLASEQYF. For the CDR3, the DNA is TGTGCCACCAGCAGAGGCCTAGCGAGTGAGCAGTACTTC.

This chain uses TRBV7-9 with TRBJ2-5, with unresolved D. The CDR3 runs 13 residues. Germline V gene data show CDR1 as SEHNR and CDR2 as FQNEAQ (reference sequence). Trimming left V 6 bases short and J 3 bases short, with 11 bases between. CDR3 residues: CASSVGPEETQYF. For the CDR3, the DNA is TGTGCCAGCAGTGTAGGGCCAGAAGAGACCCAGTACTTC.

This clone was observed a handful of times. V gene TRBV4-2 combines with J gene TRBJ2-3, with unresolved D. The germline CDR1 and CDR2 sequences are LGHNA and YNFKEQ. V lost 3 bases and J 1 base, leaving 11 bases between the germline ends. The CDR3 is 15 amino acids. In DNA form, the CDR3 reads TGTGCCAGCAGCCATGGTAGTGTGCGCACAGATACGCAGTATTTT. Translating it yields CASSHGSVRTDTQYF.

The CDR3 nucleotides are TGCAGCGTTGTTGCGGACATGAACTACGAGCAGTACTTC. It is translated as CSVVADMNYEQYF. The chain carries TRBV29-1 and TRBJ2-7, with D tentatively TRBD1 (5 bases). Trimming took 4 bases from V and 3 from J, leaving 13 bases between them. CDR1 SQVTM and CDR2 ANQGSEA come from the germline V gene. The CDR3 totals 13 residues.